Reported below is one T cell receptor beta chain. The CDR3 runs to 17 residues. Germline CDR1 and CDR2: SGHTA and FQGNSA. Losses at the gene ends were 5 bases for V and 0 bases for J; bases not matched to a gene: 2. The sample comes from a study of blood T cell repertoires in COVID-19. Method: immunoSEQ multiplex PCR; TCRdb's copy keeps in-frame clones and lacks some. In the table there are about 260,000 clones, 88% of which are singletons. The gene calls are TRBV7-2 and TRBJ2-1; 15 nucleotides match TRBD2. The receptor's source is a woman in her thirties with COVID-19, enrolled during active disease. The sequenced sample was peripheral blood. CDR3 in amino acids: CASSGLAGGSSYNEQFF. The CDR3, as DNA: TGTGCCAGCAGCGGACTAGCGGGAGGGAGCTCCTACAATGAGCAGTTCTTC.